A selection of T cell receptor beta chains follows, all from one sample in a study of blood T cells in healthy people across ages. MiXCR was run by TCRdb on the 5' RACE reads, yielding one entry per CDR3 protein. This sample has approximately 680,000 distinct CDR3 sequences, with less than 40% found just once. Sequenced input: blood. Source of these receptors: an elderly woman in good health. Both conserved end residues are part of each CDR3. The D gene is left open where the match is weak. The size entry is marked missing in some rows and otherwise reads once, few, many or a size class.

v_call: TRBV12-5; cdr3_length: 19; d_call: -; j_call: TRBJ2-3; clone_size: once; cdr3_aa: CASGSTRDLIPTNTDTQYF; cdr3_nt: TGTGCTAGTGGCTCAACCCGGGACCTGATACCCACCAACACAGATACGCAGTATTTT
v_call: TRBV5-6; cdr3_length: 14; d_call: -; j_call: TRBJ2-1; clone_size: -; cdr3_aa: CASGLSGNSYEQFF; cdr3_nt: TGTGCCAGCGGACTTTCCGGGAACTCCTACGAGCAGTTCTTC
v_call: TRBV18; cdr3_length: 15; d_call: TRBD1; j_call: TRBJ1-6; clone_size: few; cdr3_aa: CASSQLDREDSPLHF; cdr3_nt: TGTGCCAGCTCTCAGCTGGACAGGGAAGATTCGCCCCTCCACTTT
v_call: TRBV7-2; cdr3_length: 15; d_call: -; j_call: TRBJ1-1; clone_size: -; cdr3_aa: CASSLGAGENTEAFF; cdr3_nt: TGTGCCAGCAGCTTAGGGGCAGGGGAGAACACTGAAGCTTTCTTT
v_call: TRBV6-5; cdr3_length: 14; d_call: -; j_call: TRBJ1-5; clone_size: many; cdr3_aa: CASRPGLNNQPQHF; cdr3_nt: TGTGCCAGCAGGCCGGGACTGAACAATCAGCCCCAGCATTTT
v_call: TRBV6-1; cdr3_length: 13; d_call: -; j_call: TRBJ2-5; clone_size: few; cdr3_aa: CASIHTSRETQYF; cdr3_nt: TGTGCCAGCATCCATACTAGCCGAGAGACCCAGTACTTC
v_call: TRBV29-1; cdr3_length: 16; d_call: -; j_call: TRBJ1-2; clone_size: many; cdr3_aa: CSVEDLPASANYGYTF; cdr3_nt: TGCAGCGTTGAAGATCTTCCGGCATCGGCTAACTATGGCTACACCTTC
v_call: TRBV12-3/TRBV12-4; cdr3_length: 16; d_call: -; j_call: TRBJ2-6; clone_size: many; cdr3_aa: CASSLTAPSGANVLTF; cdr3_nt: TGTGCCAGCAGTTTAACGGCACCCTCTGGGGCCAACGTCCTGACTTTC
v_call: TRBV11-1; cdr3_length: 16; d_call: -; j_call: TRBJ2-5; clone_size: many; cdr3_aa: CASSSLGGGGQETQYF; cdr3_nt: TGTGCCAGCAGCTCCCTCGGGGGCGGGGGCCAAGAGACCCAGTACTTC
v_call: TRBV7-3; cdr3_length: 15; d_call: TRBD2; j_call: TRBJ2-1; clone_size: -; cdr3_aa: CASSRTSGGLSEQFF; cdr3_nt: TGTGCCAGCAGCCGGACTAGCGGGGGCTTGAGTGAGCAGTTCTTC
v_call: TRBV18; cdr3_length: 16; d_call: -; j_call: TRBJ1-4; clone_size: -; cdr3_aa: CASSPRPMGTNEKRFF; cdr3_nt: TGTGCCAGCTCACCAAGGCCAATGGGCACTAATGAAAAACGGTTTTTT
v_call: TRBV2; cdr3_length: 13; d_call: -; j_call: TRBJ1-5; clone_size: -; cdr3_aa: CASRIGLAQPQHF; cdr3_nt: TGTGCCAGCCGGATAGGGCTAGCTCAGCCCCAGCATTTT
v_call: TRBV3-1; cdr3_length: 14; d_call: -; j_call: TRBJ1-1; clone_size: many; cdr3_aa: CASSQDRGNTEAFF; cdr3_nt: TGTGCCAGCAGCCAAGATCGTGGGAACACTGAAGCTTTCTTT
v_call: TRBV7-8; cdr3_length: 14; d_call: TRBD1; j_call: TRBJ2-7; clone_size: many; cdr3_aa: CASSSRTGVDEQYF; cdr3_nt: TGTGCCAGCAGCTCGAGGACAGGGGTCGACGAGCAGTACTTC
v_call: TRBV7-9; cdr3_length: 14; d_call: TRBD1; j_call: TRBJ2-4; clone_size: many; cdr3_aa: CASSAETGANIQYF; cdr3_nt: TGTGCCAGCAGCGCGGAGACAGGGGCAAACATTCAGTACTTC
v_call: TRBV18; cdr3_length: 18; d_call: TRBD2; j_call: TRBJ2-1; clone_size: many; cdr3_aa: CASSHRTSGGGGYNEQFF; cdr3_nt: TGTGCCAGCTCACACAGGACTAGCGGGGGAGGAGGTTACAATGAGCAGTTCTTC
v_call: TRBV20-1; cdr3_length: 16; d_call: TRBD1; j_call: TRBJ1-4; clone_size: -; cdr3_aa: CSARHRQGSTNEKRFF; cdr3_nt: TGCAGTGCTAGACATCGACAGGGATCAACTAATGAAAAACGGTTTTTT
v_call: TRBV9; cdr3_length: 16; d_call: TRBD1; j_call: TRBJ1-1; clone_size: -; cdr3_aa: CASSVGGTGVDTEAFF; cdr3_nt: TGTGCCAGCAGCGTAGGGGGGACAGGGGTAGACACTGAAGCTTTCTTT
v_call: TRBV5-1; cdr3_length: 14; d_call: TRBD1; j_call: TRBJ2-3; clone_size: -; cdr3_aa: CANSFRQGGDTQYF; cdr3_nt: TGCGCCAACAGTTTCCGACAGGGCGGTGATACGCAGTATTTT
v_call: TRBV6-1; cdr3_length: 17; d_call: -; j_call: TRBJ2-7; clone_size: -; cdr3_aa: CASTEWLRRTATYEQYF; cdr3_nt: TGTGCCAGCACAGAGTGGCTTCGAAGGACAGCGACCTACGAGCAGTACTTC
v_call: TRBV2; cdr3_length: 14; d_call: -; j_call: TRBJ2-3; clone_size: many; cdr3_aa: CASSEGRNGDTQYF; cdr3_nt: TGTGCCAGCAGTGAAGGACGTAACGGGGATACGCAGTATTTT
v_call: TRBV5-8; cdr3_length: 14; d_call: -; j_call: TRBJ2-7; clone_size: -; cdr3_aa: CASSLYSQAAEQYF; cdr3_nt: TGTGCCAGCAGCTTGTATTCCCAGGCTGCCGAGCAGTACTTC
v_call: TRBV12-3/TRBV12-4; cdr3_length: 15; d_call: TRBD2; j_call: TRBJ2-3; clone_size: -; cdr3_aa: CASREGLVGTDAEYF; cdr3_nt: TGTGCCAGCAGGGAGGGACTAGTGGGCACAGATGCGGAGTATTTT
v_call: TRBV9; cdr3_length: 16; d_call: TRBD1; j_call: TRBJ1-6; clone_size: few; cdr3_aa: CASSEGGQGRSSPLHF; cdr3_nt: TGTGCCAGCAGCGAGGGGGGACAGGGAAGGAGTTCACCCCTCCACTTT
v_call: TRBV7-9; cdr3_length: 15; d_call: TRBD1; j_call: TRBJ2-7; clone_size: many; cdr3_aa: CASSPGQGQLNEQYF; cdr3_nt: TGTGCCAGCAGCCCAGGACAGGGTCAGTTGAACGAGCAGTACTTC
v_call: TRBV11-2; cdr3_length: 14; d_call: -; j_call: TRBJ2-5; clone_size: many; cdr3_aa: CASSPRGAGETQYF; cdr3_nt: TGTGCCAGCAGCCCACGGGGTGCGGGAGAGACCCAGTACTTC
v_call: TRBV28; cdr3_length: 15; d_call: -; j_call: TRBJ1-2; clone_size: many; cdr3_aa: CASSRSGGASYGYTF; cdr3_nt: TGTGCCAGCAGTAGATCGGGGGGCGCAAGCTATGGCTACACCTTC
v_call: TRBV5-1; cdr3_length: 20; d_call: TRBD1; j_call: TRBJ2-6; clone_size: many; cdr3_aa: CASSPRPGTGTSSGANVLTF; cdr3_nt: TGCGCCAGCAGCCCACGTCCCGGGACAGGGACGAGCTCTGGGGCCAACGTCCTGACTTTC
v_call: TRBV21-1; cdr3_length: 21; d_call: -; j_call: TRBJ1-1; clone_size: few; cdr3_aa: CASSKASSEAVDPIYGDEAFF; cdr3_nt: TGTGCCAGCAGCAAAGCATCATCGGAAGCCGTAGACCCCATCTATGGTGATGAAGCTTTCTTT
v_call: TRBV7-2; cdr3_length: 14; d_call: -; j_call: TRBJ1-5; clone_size: many; cdr3_aa: CASSLRRGHQPQHF; cdr3_nt: TGTGCCAGCAGCTTGAGGAGGGGCCATCAGCCCCAGCATTTT
v_call: TRBV12-3/TRBV12-4; cdr3_length: 12; d_call: -; j_call: TRBJ1-2; clone_size: many; cdr3_aa: CASSGDTGGYTF; cdr3_nt: TGTGCCAGCAGTGGGGACACCGGGGGCTACACCTTC
v_call: TRBV20-1; cdr3_length: 13; d_call: TRBD2; j_call: TRBJ2-1; clone_size: many; cdr3_aa: CSAAGTSGGEQFF; cdr3_nt: TGCAGTGCCGCCGGGACTAGTGGGGGTGAGCAGTTCTTC
v_call: TRBV3-1; cdr3_length: 15; d_call: -; j_call: TRBJ2-7; clone_size: many; cdr3_aa: CASSRGDAPPYEQYF; cdr3_nt: TGTGCCAGCAGCCGAGGGGACGCACCCCCCTACGAGCAGTACTTC
v_call: TRBV12-3/TRBV12-4; cdr3_length: 14; d_call: -; j_call: TRBJ2-1; clone_size: many; cdr3_aa: CASSFGGTYNEQFF; cdr3_nt: TGTGCCAGCAGTTTCGGGGGAACCTACAATGAGCAGTTCTTC
v_call: TRBV7-2; cdr3_length: 17; d_call: -; j_call: TRBJ1-5; clone_size: few; cdr3_aa: CASSLAPPGLGNQPQHF; cdr3_nt: TGTGCCAGCAGCTTAGCCCCCCCAGGGTTAGGCAATCAGCCCCAGCATTTT
v_call: TRBV20-1; cdr3_length: 15; d_call: -; j_call: TRBJ1-5; clone_size: few; cdr3_aa: CSAISLDGFNQPQHF; cdr3_nt: TGCAGTGCCATATCGCTTGACGGGTTCAATCAGCCCCAGCATTTT
v_call: TRBV4-1; cdr3_length: 14; d_call: TRBD1; j_call: TRBJ1-4; clone_size: many; cdr3_aa: CASSRGQGTEKLFF; cdr3_nt: TGCGCCAGCAGCCGTGGACAGGGAACTGAAAAACTGTTTTTT
v_call: TRBV5-1; cdr3_length: 15; d_call: -; j_call: TRBJ1-5; clone_size: few; cdr3_aa: CAGSRDTPSNQPQHF; cdr3_nt: TGCGCCGGCAGCCGCGACACCCCTAGCAATCAGCCCCAGCATTTT
v_call: TRBV6-6; cdr3_length: 13; d_call: TRBD1; j_call: TRBJ1-1; clone_size: -; cdr3_aa: CASRDRVNAEAFF; cdr3_nt: TGTGCCAGCAGGGACAGGGTCAACGCTGAAGCTTTCTTT
v_call: TRBV9; cdr3_length: 16; d_call: -; j_call: TRBJ2-3; clone_size: -; cdr3_aa: CASSATPPNSGDTQYF; cdr3_nt: TGTGCCAGCAGCGCCACGCCCCCCAACTCAGGTGATACGCAGTATTTT
v_call: TRBV4-1; cdr3_length: 16; d_call: -; j_call: TRBJ2-4; clone_size: few; cdr3_aa: CASSPIAGQSKNIQYF; cdr3_nt: TGCGCCAGCAGCCCAATCGCGGGACAGAGCAAAAACATTCAGTACTTC